These 26 T cell receptor beta chains were all obtained from the same sample, sequenced in a study of blood T cell repertoires in COVID-19. The method was immunoSEQ multiplex PCR; TCRdb's version includes in-frame clones alone and lacks a portion of them. The repertoire holds 350,000 or so clones, with almost 90% as singletons. Sequenced: PBMCs or T cells enriched from blood (not recorded which). The origin of the receptors is a woman aged 25 to 45 who had been exposed to COVID-19.

This rearrangement joins TRBV11-3 to TRBJ2-2; TRBD2 aligns across 9 bases. The CDR3 has 17 amino acids. J lost 6 bases, V lost 5 bases, and 13 bases had no gene match. Germline V gene data show CDR1 as SGHNT and CDR2 as YENEEA. DNA of the CDR3: TGTGCCAGCAGCCTAAAAGCGGGAGGAGGGTTTGCCGGGGAGCTGTTTTTT. Amino acids: CASSLKAGGGFAGELFF. The variable domain in full, with the rest retrieved from reference TRBV11-3 and TRBJ2-2, is EAGVVQSPRYKIIEKKQPVAFWCNPISGHNTLYWYLQNLGQGPELLIRYENEEAVDDSQLPKDRFSAERLKGVDSTLKIQPAELGDSAVYLCASSLKAGGGFAGELFFGEGSRLTVL.

The chain couples TRBV7-9 to TRBJ2-1, with TRBD2 matching 10 bases. This CDR3 is built from 15 residues. The junction had 7 bases not matched to a gene; V was cut back by 5 bases and J by 6 bases. CDR1 SEHNR and CDR2 FQNEAQ come from the germline V gene (reference sequence). CDR3 sequence: CASSEKLAGSNEQFF. CDR3 DNA: TGTGCCAGCAGCGAAAAACTAGCGGGAAGCAATGAGCAGTTCTTC.

This clone was observed once. This sequence joins TRBV20-1 and TRBJ2-3; 8 positions match TRBD2. Germline lookup yields CDR1 DFQATT and CDR2 SNEGSKA (reference sequence). The CDR3 covers 14 residues. V lost 3 bases and J lost 4; bases outside the gene matches: 6. The CDR3 spells CSASLAGGADTQYF. DNA for the CDR3: TGCAGTGCTAGTTTGGCGGGAGGCGCAGATACGCAGTATTTT.

The chain has TRBV10-1 and TRBJ1-3, with D maybe TRBD1 (6 bases). Germline V gene lookup returns CDR1 WNHNN and CDR2 SYGVQD (reference sequence). The V gene lost 5 bases and the J gene lost 2 bases, with 13 bases spanning the gap. The CDR3 spans 15 residues. The CDR3 spells CASSPTGFAGNTIYF. In DNA, the CDR3 is TGCGCCAGCAGTCCCACAGGGTTTGCTGGAAACACCATATATTTT.

The V call is TRBV27, the J call TRBJ2-2, with 7 bases identical to TRBD1. CDR1 MNHEY and CDR2 SMNVEV come from the germline V gene (reference sequence). The CDR3 is 15 residues long. The trim removed 5 bases at V and 7 bases at J, leaving 10 bases unmatched. The chain's CDR3 is CASSPLTGWNGELFF. In nucleotides, the CDR3 is TGTGCCAGCAGTCCCCTGACAGGGTGGAACGGGGAGCTGTTTTTT.

CDR3 DNA: TGTGCCAGCAGCCGCCCGGGACAGGGCGCCTACGAGCAGTACTTC. It is translated as CASSRPGQGAYEQYF. The chain is built from TRBV4-2 and TRBJ2-7; 9 positions agree with TRBD1. Germline trimming cut 4 bases from V and 2 bases from J; bases unmatched to any gene: 6. Germline V gene lookup returns CDR1 LGHNA and CDR2 YNFKEQ. CDR3 length: 15 residues.

This chain connects TRBV9 to TRBJ2-5; D gene uncertain. The V end lost 0 bases, the J end lost 1 base, and 7 bases lay between the germline ends. The CDR3 is made up of 14 amino acids. The V gene's germline CDR1 is SGDLS and CDR2 YYNGEE. In DNA form, the CDR3 reads TGTGCCAGCAGCGTAGGACACATCCAAGAGACCCAGTACTTC. Amino acid sequence: CASSVGHIQETQYF.

This clone has a single count. The V gene is TRBV5-8, the J gene TRBJ2-2, with TRBD2 matching 9 bases. V dropped 1 base and J dropped 6; count of bases not matched to a gene: 16. Germline V lookup: CDR1 SGHTS, CDR2 YDEGEE. The length of the CDR3 is 19 residues. CDR3 sequence: CASSLWGPGVAGAAGELFF. The CDR3 DNA reads as TGTGCCAGCAGCTTGTGGGGGCCAGGCGTAGCGGGAGCTGCCGGGGAGCTGTTTTTT. The full variable domain, its missing parts supplied by reference TRBV5-8 and TRBJ2-2, is EAGVTQSPTHLIKTRGQQATLRCSPISGHTSVYWYQQALGLGLQFLLWYDEGEERNRGNFPPRFSGRQFPNYSSELNVNALELEDSALYLCASSLWGPGVAGAAGELFFGEGSRLTVL.

The V call is TRBV28, the J call TRBJ1-3; 9 bases map to TRBD1. The trim removed 5 bases at V and 7 bases at J, leaving 6 bases unmatched. The germline gives CDR1 MDHEN, CDR2 SYDVKM. The CDR3 has 14 residues. In DNA form, the CDR3 reads TGTGCCAGCAGTCCCCGGGACAGGGCCAACACCATATATTTT. Protein product: CASSPRDRANTIYF.

This rearrangement joins TRBV27 to TRBJ2-5; D remains ambiguous. The germline gives CDR1 MNHEY, CDR2 SMNVEV (reference sequence). V shed 5 bases and J shed 4 bases, with 8 bases lying between them. This CDR3 has 12 amino acids. CDR3 loop: CASSPPGETQYF. CDR3 bases: TGTGCCAGCAGTCCCCCAGGAGAGACCCAGTACTTC.

The gene calls are TRBV4-2 and TRBJ2-7; D not resolved. V lost 0 bases, J lost 2 bases, and 11 bases lay in between. The CDR3 extends over 15 amino acids. Germline-derived CDR1 and CDR2 are LGHNA and YNFKEQ. CDR3 DNA: TGTGCCAGCAGCCAAGAAACTACTAACCCCTACGAGCAGTACTTC. It codes for CASSQETTNPYEQYF.

The genes are TRBV2 and TRBJ2-1, with D uncertain. Trimming stripped 2 bases from V and 2 bases from J, with 10 bases between. Germline lookup yields CDR1 SNHLY and CDR2 FYNNEI. The CDR3 is 15 amino acids. The CDR3 spells CASSETRGAYNEQFF. The CDR3 coding sequence is TGTGCCAGCAGTGAAACTCGCGGCGCCTACAATGAGCAGTTCTTC.

The chain carries TRBV28 and TRBJ2-3; 9 positions match TRBD1. V gave up 5 bases and J gave up 3 bases; unmatched junction bases: 9. This CDR3 contains 16 residues. Germline CDR1 and CDR2: MDHEN and SYDVKM. This CDR3 reads CASSASGQGGTDTQYF. The CDR3 DNA sequence: TGTGCCAGCAGTGCCTCGGGACAGGGCGGGACAGATACGCAGTATTTT.

The chain couples TRBV7-2 to TRBJ1-4; 9 nucleotides align to TRBD1. The CDR3 is made up of 15 amino acids. The germline V gene encodes CDR1 SGHTA and CDR2 FQGNSA. V was pared by 5 bases and J by 8 bases, with 9 bases of the junction left unmatched. CDR3 nucleotides: TGTGCCAGCAGCCTGATAGGGACAGGGCTGGAAAAACTGTTTTTT. Translated, it gives CASSLIGTGLEKLFF.

This chain connects TRBV5-1 to TRBJ1-2, with TRBD1 identical over 12 bases. The J segment lost 6 bases and the V segment lost 0 bases, leaving 3 bases of the junction unmatched. The CDR3 runs 15 residues. The germline gives CDR1 SGHRS, CDR2 YFSETQ. The CDR3 spells CASSLEGQGAHGYTF. The CDR3, as DNA: TGCGCCAGCAGCTTGGAGGGACAGGGGGCGCATGGCTACACCTTC.

In this sample, this clone turned up once. V is TRBV19 and J is TRBJ2-1; D perhaps matches TRBD2 (5 bases). Trimming stripped 2 bases from V and 8 bases from J, with 13 bases between. Germline CDR1 reads LNHDA; CDR2 reads SQIVND (reference sequence). CDR3 size: 14 residues. CDR3 bases: TGTGCCAGTAGTATAAGGGAGCCGGGTCATGAGCAGTTCTTC. Amino acid sequence: CASSIREPGHEQFF.

V and J are TRBV18 and TRBJ2-2; D gene uncertain. Trimming pared 4 bases from V and 4 bases from J, leaving 22 bases between. The germline V gene has CDR1 KGHSH and CDR2 LQKENI. This CDR3 comprises 18 residues. This CDR3 reads CASSQRPRSTTGTGELFF. The CDR3 nucleotides are TGTGCCAGCTCACAACGACCGAGATCGACCACGGGCACCGGGGAGCTGTTTTTT.

The rearrangement uses TRBV6-6 and TRBJ2-7; TRBD2 might be the D (6 bases). This CDR3 comprises 20 residues. V was pared by 5 bases and J by 0 bases, with 29 bases between. In germline, CDR1 is MNHNY, CDR2 SVGAGI (reference sequence). The CDR3 is CASSLPPGLVEVRDSYEQYF. The CDR3 DNA reads as TGTGCCAGCAGTCTCCCTCCGGGACTGGTCGAGGTCCGGGACTCCTACGAGCAGTACTTC.

The V call is TRBV12-3 or TRBV12-4, the J call TRBJ2-7; D possibly corresponds to TRBD1 (6 bases). CDR3 length: 13 amino acids. V lost 7 bases and J lost 6, with 16 bases in between. CDR3 in DNA: TGTGCCAGCACGGGGCAGGGGTATCGCGAGCAGTACTTC. Its translation is CASTGQGYREQYF.

The CDR3 DNA follows: TGTGCCAGCAGTGAGGCTAGCGGGTACTACGAGCAGTACTTC. As protein: CASSEASGYYEQYF. The V call is TRBV6-1, the J call TRBJ2-7; 8 nucleotides match TRBD2. Trimming at V came to 3 bases and at J to 3 bases, leaving 4 bases not matched to a gene. The CDR3 spans 14 residues. CDR1 is MNHNS, CDR2 SASEGT, per germline.

The chain employs TRBV27 and TRBJ1-2; D unclear. Germline values: CDR1 MNHEY, CDR2 SMNVEV (reference sequence). CDR3 length: 13 amino acids. The V end was cut by 3 bases, the J end by 1 base, with 6 bases between. DNA for the CDR3: TGTGCCAGCAGTTTTAGTGTTAACTATGGCTACACCTTC. Its translation: CASSFSVNYGYTF.

CDR3 sequence: CASSLDVRPWGADSPLHF. The CDR3 DNA reads as TGTGCCAGCAGCTTAGATGTCAGGCCTTGGGGAGCGGATTCACCCCTCCACTTT. The chain recombines TRBV11-2 with TRBJ1-6; the D is unclear. This CDR3 has 18 amino acids. CDR1 is SGHAT and CDR2 is FQNNGV in the germline V gene. V lost 0 bases to trimming and J lost 8 bases, with 20 bases between them.

J is TRBJ2-6 and V is TRBV27, with 7 bases lining up with TRBD2. CDR3 size: 19 residues. The germline CDR1 and CDR2 sequences are MNHEY and SMNVEV (reference sequence). V gave up 6 bases and J gave up 2 bases; unmatched junction bases: 16. CDR3 in DNA: TGTGCCAGCAGGATCGGACGGCTAGCGGACCCGACTGGGGCCAACGTCCTGACTTTC. As protein: CASRIGRLADPTGANVLTF.

DNA for the CDR3: TGTGCCACCAGTGATTTGCAGGGGAAGACCTACAATGAGCAGTTCTTC. Its protein product is CATSDLQGKTYNEQFF. V is TRBV24-1 and J is TRBJ2-1; D might be TRBD1 (6 bases). This CDR3 is built from 16 residues. V was pared by 0 bases and J by 2 bases, with 10 bases between. Germline V gene lookup returns CDR1 KGHDR and CDR2 SFDVKD.

This rearrangement joins TRBV30 to TRBJ1-4; no reliable D call. Trimming shortened V by 6 bases and J by 0 bases, and 17 bases separated the two germline ends. The length of the CDR3 is 16 residues. CDR1 is GTSNPN, CDR2 SVGIG, per germline (reference sequence). Here the CDR3 DNA reads TGTGCCTGCTCGCCCGGACTGGGTCCAACTAATGAAAAACTGTTTTTT. This gives the protein CACSPGLGPTNEKLFF.

The genes are TRBV4-1 and TRBJ2-5; 9 bases line up with TRBD2. The CDR3 is 17 amino acids. Germline loops: CDR1 MGHRA, CDR2 YSYEKL. V trimming: 0 bases; J trimming: 2 bases; junction bases outside the gene matches: 7. The CDR3 spells CASSQDSGGAYQETQYF. Written as DNA, the CDR3 is TGCGCCAGCAGCCAAGATAGCGGGGGAGCGTATCAAGAGACCCAGTACTTC.